Included here is one T cell receptor beta chain sequence, with context. What it binds is not known. The sample belongs to a study of a mutant IDH1 vaccine in newly diagnosed glioma. Across the study: Of treated patients, approximately 62% were men and about 38% women, averaging about 40 years. Previous treatment comprised radiotherapy, temozolomide, or both, mostly both.

Measured with immunoSEQ multiplex PCR; TCRdb has only the in-frame clones, and not every one. The repertoire includes under 95,000 clones, over 75% of them detected once, and 0.55% to 0.65% sits in the top ten. The time point is: week 5, during vaccination. In every dose of vaccine, 300 ug of mutant IDH1 20-mer peptide was given alongside topical imiquimod. V was pared by 7 bases and J by 4 bases, with 13 bases between. The germline CDR1 and CDR2 sequences are SNHLY and FYNNEI. This CDR3 is built from 13 residues. The sequence came from a woman between 50 and 59 years old with glioma. The sample consisted of PBMCs, taken from a glioma patient whose treatment included an IDH1 peptide vaccine. The gene calls are TRBV2 and TRBJ2-5, with D tentatively TRBD1 (5 bases). DNA of the CDR3: TGTGCCAGCATCCAGGGTTGGGGAGAGACCCAGTACTTC. Translation: CASIQGWGETQYF.